One sample yielded the 22 T cell receptor beta chains listed below, sequenced in a study of persistence of HIV-infected CD4 T cells. Sequencing used immunoSEQ version 4 in survey mode. Assay: immunoSEQ multiplex PCR; the TCRdb copy retains only in-frame clones and omits some. Of some 58,000 clones in the sample, about 77% were seen once. The antigens for these receptors are not known. Overlapping HIV-1 Gag 15-mer peptides at around 1 ug per peptide per mL were used. CD40L-negative CD69-negative CD45RO-high memory CD4+ T cells were sorted as populations depleted of antigen-responding cells. Specimen: CD4+ T cells sorted from PBMCs after 18-hour stimulation, collected from a patient who received antiretroviral therapy. The receptor source for this set is an adult man with HIV who was CMV-seropositive.

This clone was found a few times. This chain links TRBV28 with TRBJ1-5, with D unclear. The CDR3 spans 13 residues. Germline CDR1 MDHEN, CDR2 SYDVKM. Trimming pared 7 bases from V and 0 bases from J, leaving 7 bases between. CDR3 sequence: CASTINSNQPQHF. The CDR3 DNA is TGTGCCAGCACGATCAATAGCAATCAGCCCCAGCATTTT.

CDR3 residues: CASRNLGSGANVLTF. CDR3 DNA sequence: TGTGCCAGCAGAAACTTGGGCTCTGGGGCCAACGTCCTGACTTTC. V gene TRBV6-5 combines with J gene TRBJ2-6; D is undetermined. Trimming removed 6 bases from V and 0 bases from J, with 9 bases in between. The CDR3 runs 15 residues. The V gene's germline CDR1 is MNHEY and CDR2 SVGAGI.

The chain is built from TRBV9 and TRBJ2-4, with D perhaps being TRBD1 or TRBD2 (6 bases each). The CDR3 length is 19 residues. CDR1 and CDR2 (germline): SGDLS, YYNGEE. The ends were cut back, 0 bases at V and 0 bases at J, with 19 bases in the middle. CDR3 residues: CASSVDLPRGRGAKNIQYF. CDR3 DNA: TGTGCCAGCAGCGTAGACCTACCTCGGGGGCGCGGAGCCAAAAACATTCAGTACTTC.

V gene TRBV4-1 combines with J gene TRBJ1-1; 8 nucleotides align to TRBD1. Germline V gene lookup returns CDR1 MGHRA and CDR2 YSYEKL. The J segment lost 0 bases and the V segment lost 1 base, leaving 7 bases of the junction unmatched. CDR3 length equals 17 residues. The chain's CDR3 is CASSQVNMGQVNTEAFF. CDR3 nucleotides: TGCGCCAGCAGCCAAGTTAACATGGGACAGGTGAACACTGAAGCTTTCTTT.

V is TRBV5-1 and J is TRBJ1-2, with 7 bases that match TRBD1. The CDR3 extends over 14 amino acids. The J segment lost 4 bases and the V segment lost 4 bases, leaving 7 bases of the junction unmatched. CDR1 SGHRS and CDR2 YFSETQ come from the germline V gene. The CDR3 sequence: CASSVEQGPYGYTF. The CDR3 DNA follows: TGCGCCAGCAGCGTAGAACAGGGGCCCTATGGCTACACCTTC.

This clone was recorded a few times. Other DNA variants within this sample encode the same CDR3. CDR3 nucleotide sequence: TGTGCCAGCAGCTTAGGACAAGGGGACTACAATGAGCAGTTCTTC. Translation gives CASSLGQGDYNEQFF. The chain recombines TRBV7-6 with TRBJ2-1; possible D gene TRBD1, 5 bases. The CDR3 has 15 residues. Germline CDR1 is SGHVS and CDR2 is FNYEAQ. With 1 base removed from V and 3 bases from J, the gap between germline ends came to 10 bases.

The V call is TRBV9, the J call TRBJ2-7; D perhaps matches TRBD2 (6 bases). Looked up from germline, CDR1 is SGDLS and CDR2 is YYNGEE. This CDR3 is 15 amino acids long. Trimming shortened V by 3 bases and J by 0 bases, and 13 bases separated the two germline ends. CDR3 DNA: TGTGCCAGCAGCGCCACCGGGACTTACTCCTACGAGCAGTACTTC. Amino acid sequence: CASSATGTYSYEQYF.

The V and J genes are TRBV25-1 and TRBJ1-3, with D perhaps matching TRBD1 (6 bases). This CDR3 has 12 residues. V was trimmed by 6 bases and J by 4 bases, leaving 7 bases between them. The germline V gene encodes CDR1 MGHDK and CDR2 SYGVNS. CDR3 region: CASRGGGNTIYF. In DNA, the CDR3 is TGTGCCAGCAGAGGGGGGGGAAACACCATATATTTT.

The rearrangement uses TRBV12-2 and TRBJ1-1; the table's D gene call, TRBD1, was not cross checked with the DNA. TRBV12-2 represents a pseudogene. The CDR3 length is 19 residues. Written as DNA, the CDR3 is TGTGCAAGTCGCTTAGCAGAGAAGGACATCCGACCCGAACACACTGAAGCTTTCTTT. It codes for CASRLAEKDIRPEHTEAFF.

The V call is TRBV12-5, the J call TRBJ1-6; 9 bases match TRBD1. This CDR3 is built from 15 residues. The V segment lost 1 base and the J segment 14 bases; nucleotides outside the gene matches: 9. The germline gives CDR1 LGHNT, CDR2 FRNRAP. The CDR3 reads CASGLAPGQGNTLHF. The CDR3 DNA sequence: TGTGCTAGTGGTTTGGCCCCGGGACAGGGTAACACCCTCCACTTT.

The chain links TRBV6-5 to TRBJ1-2; 8 bases map to TRBD1. The germline CDR1 and CDR2 sequences are MNHEY and SVGAGI. The CDR3 covers 15 residues. V lost 2 bases and J lost 4; bases outside the gene matches: 6. The CDR3 DNA is TGTGCCAGCAGTTACGGACAGGGCAGGAGCTATGGCTACACCTTC. It specifies CASSYGQGRSYGYTF.

The J gene is TRBJ2-3, the V gene TRBV3-1 (or the pseudogene TRBV3-2); 9 bases fit TRBD2. The CDR3 runs to 15 residues. J gave up 7 bases and V 4 bases, and 9 bases lay outside the gene matches. From germline, CDR1 is LGHDT and CDR2 YNNKEL (reference sequence). The CDR3 sequence: CASSPAAGGPNTQYF. The CDR3 nucleotides read TGTGCCAGCAGCCCGGCGGCGGGGGGGCCGAATACGCAGTATTTT.

The chain links TRBV7-9 to TRBJ2-1; 9 nucleotides align to TRBD1. CDR1 and CDR2 from the germline V gene are SEHNR and FQNEAQ (reference sequence). The CDR3 length is 18 residues. V trimming: 5 bases; J trimming: 6 bases; junction bases outside the gene matches: 17. CDR3 amino acids: CASSLLGGTGNRGNEQFF. The CDR3 DNA sequence: TGTGCCAGCAGCCTTCTCGGGGGGACAGGGAATAGGGGCAATGAGCAGTTCTTC. The complete variable domain, with remaining parts taken from reference TRBV7-9 and TRBJ2-1, reads DTGVSQNPRHKITKRGQNVTFRCDPISEHNRLYWYRQTLGQGPEFLTYFQNEAQLEKSRLLSDRFSAERPKGSFSTLEIQRTEQGDSAMYLCASSLLGGTGNRGNEQFFGPGTRLTVL.

The chain links TRBV5-1 to TRBJ2-7; a weak D match, TRBD2 (6 bases). The V gene's germline CDR1 is SGHRS and CDR2 YFSETQ. The CDR3 has 15 residues. V was shortened by 4 bases and J by 6 bases, with 20 bases between the two germline ends. The CDR3: CASSPGGTPGSEQYF. In DNA form, the CDR3 reads TGCGCCAGCAGCCCCGGCGGGACTCCCGGTTCCGAGCAGTACTTC.

The chain recombines TRBV5-4 with TRBJ1-2; tentative D call: TRBD1 (5 bases). The CDR3 spans 15 residues. Trimming took off 7 bases at V and 8 bases at J, with 24 bases between the two ends. The germline V gene has CDR1 SGHNT and CDR2 YYREEE (reference sequence). The CDR3: CASARADNGFNGYTF. In nucleotides, the CDR3 is TGTGCCAGCGCCAGGGCGGACAATGGCTTTAACGGCTACACCTTC.

The genes are TRBV28 and TRBJ1-2, with D uncertain. This CDR3 region has 12 residues. V lost 8 bases and J lost 5, with 12 bases in between. Per germline, CDR1 MDHEN and CDR2 SYDVKM. The CDR3 loop is CASFLRTYGYTF. The CDR3 DNA sequence: TGTGCCAGCTTTTTGCGCACTTATGGCTACACCTTC.

The chain recombines TRBV9 with TRBJ1-2, with D unresolved. V shed 6 bases and J shed 4 bases, with 7 bases lying between them. This CDR3 has 11 residues. Germline-derived CDR1 and CDR2 are SGDLS and YYNGEE. The DNA of the CDR3 is TGTGCCAGCACCTTTTTCTATGGCTACACCTTC. Residues: CASTFFYGYTF.

The chain links TRBV5-6 to TRBJ2-2, with D possibly matching TRBD1 (5 bases). Trimming took 0 bases from V and 7 from J, leaving 7 bases between them. The CDR3 extends over 13 amino acids. Germline assignment: CDR1 SGHDT and CDR2 YYEEEE. CDR3: CASSLVGVGELFF. The CDR3 DNA sequence: TGTGCCAGCAGCTTGGTAGGGGTCGGGGAGCTGTTTTTT. The complete variable domain, with remaining parts taken from reference TRBV5-6 and TRBJ2-2, reads DAGVTQSPTHLIKTRGQQVTLRCSPKSGHDTVSWYQQALGQGPQFIFQYYEEEERQRGNFPDRFSGHQFPNYSSELNVNALLLGDSALYLCASSLVGVGELFFGEGSRLTVL.

The chain recombines TRBV2 with TRBJ2-1; D unclear. V was shortened by 0 bases and J by 4 bases, with 4 bases between the two germline ends. The CDR3 runs 13 residues. CDR1 and CDR2 (germline): SNHLY, FYNNEI. The CDR3 region has the DNA TGTGCCAGCAGTGAAGCGGAATACAATGAGCAGTTCTTC. Protein sequence: CASSEAEYNEQFF. Full variable domain (remainder filled in from reference TRBV2 and TRBJ2-1): EPEVTQTPSHQVTQMGQEVILRCVPISNHLYFYWYRQILGQKVEFLVSFYNNEISEKSEIFDDQFSVERPDGSNFTLKIRSTKLEDSAMYFCASSEAEYNEQFFGPGTRLTVL.

The chain is built from TRBV19 and TRBJ1-5; 11 nucleotides align to TRBD1. Trimming cost V 7 bases and J 8 bases; bases outside gene matches: 7. The CDR3 sequence is 14 residues long. CDR1 and CDR2 (germline): LNHDA, SQIVND (reference sequence). CDR3 residues: CASTGTGGVKPQHF. CDR3 DNA: TGTGCCAGTACCGGGACAGGGGGTGTTAAGCCCCAGCATTTT.

This clone turned up a few times. V usage is TRBV6-4 and J usage is TRBJ2-7; 10 bases fit TRBD1. The germline V gene encodes CDR1 MRHNA and CDR2 SNTAGT. The CDR3 runs to 14 residues. Losses at the gene ends were 6 bases for V and 6 bases for J; bases not matched to a gene: 8. CDR3 amino acids: CASRPTGGEGEQYF. DNA of the CDR3: TGTGCCAGCAGACCGACAGGGGGCGAGGGCGAGCAGTACTTC.

In its sample, this clone was seen once. The CDR3 is CATSSNSGTLGNQPQHF. The DNA of the CDR3 is TGTGCCACCAGTAGTAATTCCGGGACATTGGGCAATCAGCCCCAGCATTTT. The chain links TRBV24-1 to TRBJ1-5, with D tentatively TRBD1 (6 bases). The CDR3 totals 17 residues. CDR1 and CDR2 from the germline V gene are KGHDR and SFDVKD. V dropped 6 bases and J dropped 2 bases, with 19 bases sitting between them.